A single sample is the source of the 15 T cell receptor beta chains below, sequenced in a study of blood T cell repertoires in COVID-19 (TCRdb year 2020). Library generation was performed with the immunoSEQ multiplex PCR assay. TCRdb carries this immuneACCESS record with in-frame sequences only. Its versions omit some clonotypes, under half of them owing to an unresolved V gene in the studies checked, with the rest unexplained. This sample is represented by more than 300,000 clones; roughly nine tenths of them were singletons. Of the sample, almost 9.5% falls within the top ten clones. The sample was PBMCs or T cells enriched from blood (not recorded which). The receptors were gathered from a woman in her twenties or thirties who had recovered from COVID-19.

This chain links TRBV25-1 with TRBJ1-1; TRBD1 matches 8 bases. The CDR3 is 15 residues long. J lost 4 bases, V lost 5 bases, and 9 bases had no gene match. The V gene's germline CDR1 is MGHDK and CDR2 SYGVNS. This CDR3 reads CASSHRGGLGTEAFF. The DNA for the CDR3 is TGTGCCAGCAGTCACAGGGGGGGCCTCGGCACTGAAGCTTTCTTT.

J is TRBJ1-6 and V is TRBV4-2; 12 bases line up with TRBD1. CDR1 and CDR2 from the germline V gene are LGHNA and YNFKEQ. With 0 bases clipped from V and 8 bases from J, the junction kept 8 bases outside the gene matches. This CDR3 region has 18 residues. In DNA, the CDR3 is TGTGCCAGCAGCCAAGAACGGGGTGGGACAGGGGGCGATTCACCCCTCCACTTT. Translated: CASSQERGGTGGDSPLHF.

The V and J genes are TRBV3-1 (or the pseudogene TRBV3-2) and TRBJ2-1, with TRBD2 matching over 10 bases. The CDR3 contains 17 residues. With V trimmed by 0 bases and J by 8 bases, 10 bases remained unmatched. Germline lookup yields CDR1 LGHDT and CDR2 YNNKEL (reference sequence). The CDR3 coding sequence is TGTGCCAGCAGCCAAGAGTACCTAGCGGGAGTTGTGGATGAGCAGTTCTTC. Protein sequence: CASSQEYLAGVVDEQFF.

In its sample, this clone was seen once. V usage is TRBV24-1 and J usage is TRBJ2-3; D might be TRBD1 (6 bases). This CDR3 is 16 amino acids long. Trimming took 6 bases from V and 4 from J, leaving 19 bases between them. Germline-derived CDR1 and CDR2 are KGHDR and SFDVKD. The CDR3 sequence: CATSLSTGRGPDTQYF. CDR3 sequence (DNA): TGTGCCACCAGTTTGTCGACAGGCCGGGGCCCAGATACGCAGTATTTT.

The genes are TRBV12-5 and TRBJ1-1; possibly TRBD1 for D (6 bases). The CDR3 totals 18 residues. V lost 7 bases and J lost 3, with 27 bases in between. Germline loops: CDR1 LGHNT, CDR2 FRNRAP. CDR3 in DNA: TGTGCTAGTGTCCGGCGTTTTATGGCAGGGGCATGGGACACTGAAGCTTTCTTT. Protein sequence: CASVRRFMAGAWDTEAFF.

The chain is built from TRBV29-1 and TRBJ1-1, with D possibly matching TRBD1 (5 bases). The length of the CDR3 is 16 residues. The germline CDR1 and CDR2 sequences are SQVTM and ANQGSEA. V was trimmed by 2 bases and J by 2 bases, leaving 18 bases between them. The CDR3 loop is CSVELGGRKRNTEAFF. The DNA for the CDR3 is TGCAGCGTTGAACTGGGGGGACGGAAGAGAAACACTGAAGCTTTCTTT.

The chain uses TRBV30 and TRBJ2-1; 13 bases are shared with TRBD2. Germline CDR1 and CDR2: GTSNPN and SVGIG (reference sequence). The length of the CDR3 is 12 residues. V was pared by 3 bases and J by 15 bases, with 5 bases of the junction left unmatched. The CDR3 bases are TGTGCCTGGAGCGGGACTAGCGGGATTCTGTTCTTC. This sequence encodes CAWSGTSGILFF.

This chain uses TRBV5-6 with TRBJ2-7, with 7 bases lining up with TRBD1. Germline V gene data show CDR1 as SGHDT and CDR2 as YYEEEE. CDR3 size: 17 residues. J gave up 2 bases and V 5 bases, and 16 bases lay outside the gene matches. The DNA of the CDR3 is TGTGCCAGCAGTTGGGGTCTTTCAGGGACAGCACCCTACGAGCAGTACTTC. Protein: CASSWGLSGTAPYEQYF.

The CDR3 region has the DNA TGTGCCAGCAGCCAGTTACTGATGAACACTGAAGCTTTCTTT. Amino acid sequence: CASSQLLMNTEAFF. The chain carries TRBV3-1 (or the pseudogene TRBV3-2) and TRBJ1-1; no definite D call. The CDR3 extends over 14 amino acids. Deletions cut 3 bases from V and 0 bases from J, with 8 bases between. Germline CDR1 LGHDT, CDR2 YNNKEL (reference sequence).

The chain's CDR3 is CASRDRGTDTQYF. CDR3 coding DNA: TGTGCCAGCCGGGACAGGGGAACAGATACGCAGTATTTT. The V gene is TRBV6-6, the J gene TRBJ2-3; 10 bases agree with TRBD1. CDR1 and CDR2 from the germline V gene are MNHNY and SVGAGI (reference sequence). The CDR3 consists of 13 residues. The J segment lost 3 bases and the V segment lost 8 bases, leaving 2 bases of the junction unmatched.

The chain combines TRBV30 with TRBJ1-5; TRBD1 is a possible D gene (6 bases). V was pared by 0 bases and J by 7 bases, with 16 bases between. The V gene's germline CDR1 is GTSNPN and CDR2 SVGIG (reference sequence). The CDR3 extends over 15 amino acids. In DNA, the CDR3 is TGTGCCTGGAGTGTAGGTCCAGGGGCTGGGCAGCCCCAGCATTTT. This sequence encodes CAWSVGPGAGQPQHF.

The rearrangement links TRBV29-1 to TRBJ2-7; possible D gene TRBD1, 6 bases. CDR3 length: 10 residues. V was shortened by 7 bases and J by 7 bases, with 11 bases between the two germline ends. Germline CDR1 and CDR2: SQVTM and ANQGSEA. Here the CDR3 reads CSAIGQEQYF. CDR3 in DNA: TGCAGCGCCATAGGACAGGAGCAGTACTTC.

The gene calls are TRBV3-1 (or the pseudogene TRBV3-2) and TRBJ1-2; 7 bases match TRBD1. This CDR3 contains 15 residues. Trimming cost V 0 bases and J 4 bases; bases outside gene matches: 5. Germline CDR1 and CDR2: LGHDT and YNNKEL (reference sequence). As DNA, the CDR3 is TGTGCCAGCAGCCAAGACGCAGGGGGTGGCTATGGCTACACCTTC. As protein: CASSQDAGGGYGYTF.

This chain joins TRBV19 and TRBJ1-2, with 12 bases matching TRBD1. Germline V gene data show CDR1 as LNHDA and CDR2 as SQIVND (reference sequence). J gave up 4 bases and V 5 bases, and 5 bases lay outside the gene matches. The CDR3 length is 15 residues. CDR3 protein: CASSVGTGGLYGYTF. The CDR3 DNA sequence: TGTGCCAGTAGTGTCGGGACAGGGGGCCTCTATGGCTACACCTTC.

J is TRBJ2-3 and V is TRBV5-4; 7 bases line up with TRBD2. Germline-derived CDR1 and CDR2 are SGHNT and YYREEE (reference sequence). V dropped 1 base and J dropped 1; count of bases not matched to a gene: 3. This CDR3 comprises 15 residues. The CDR3 spells CASSLNSGGTDTQYF. The CDR3 DNA reads as TGTGCCAGCAGCTTGAACAGCGGGGGCACAGATACGCAGTATTTT.